These 11 T cell receptor beta chains share one sample of origin, sequenced in a study of blood T cells in healthy people across ages. The authors ran a second PCR of about 7 to 11 cycles using a sample-barcoded 5' primer and a J-beta primer mix. TCRdb reanalysed the 5' RACE reads using MiXCR and keeps one entry per CDR3 protein. The sample includes some 1.7 million distinct CDR3 sequences, approximately 30% of them seen just once. Sequencing used blood. All receptors derive from a woman in her twenties or thirties in good health.

The chain combines TRBV25-1 with TRBJ2-1, with D perhaps matching TRBD1 (5 bases). Germline loops: CDR1 MGHDK, CDR2 SYGVNS. The CDR3 totals 14 residues. Trimming cost V 5 bases and J 8 bases, with 16 bases left between them. The CDR3, as DNA: TGTGCCAGCAGTCAGGGCACATCCGACGATGAGCAGTTCTTC. Translation: CASSQGTSDDEQFF. The complete variable domain, with remaining parts taken from reference TRBV25-1 and TRBJ2-1, reads EADIYQTPRYLVIGTGKKITLECSQTMGHDKMYWYQQDPGMELHLIHYSYGVNSTEKGDLSSESTVSRIRTEHFPLTLESARPSHTSQYLCASSQGTSDDEQFFGPGTRLTVL.

V usage is TRBV9 and J usage is TRBJ2-1; D is uncertain. The length of the CDR3 is 11 residues. V was pared by 0 bases and J by 13 bases, with 8 bases between. CDR1 and CDR2 from the germline V gene are SGDLS and YYNGEE. CDR3 residues: CASSVGPYQFF. DNA of the CDR3: TGTGCCAGCAGCGTAGGTCCGTATCAGTTCTTC.

In this sample, this clonotype turned up many times. The rearrangement joins TRBV20-1 to TRBJ1-5; a possible D gene is TRBD1 (5 bases). Trimming took off 1 base at V and 2 bases at J, with 12 bases between the two ends. The CDR3 sequence is 15 residues long. The germline V gene has CDR1 DFQATT and CDR2 SNEGSKA (reference sequence). The CDR3 here is CSARAGTGGNQPQHF. The CDR3 region has the DNA TGCAGTGCTAGAGCCGGGACCGGCGGCAATCAGCCCCAGCATTTT.

This clonotype appeared a few times. The chain joins TRBV9 to TRBJ2-7, with D perhaps TRBD2 (7 bases). This CDR3 contains 16 residues. Germline CDR1 reads SGDLS; CDR2 reads YYNGEE. Trimming pared 1 base from V and 8 bases from J, leaving 22 bases between. Here the CDR3 reads CASSVRGGLADSQQYF. The CDR3 DNA is TGTGCCAGCAGCGTAAGGGGGGGGCTAGCGGACTCCCAGCAGTACTTC.

This clonotype was detected a few times. This sequence joins TRBV2 and TRBJ2-3; D gene unclear. The V end lost 7 bases, the J end lost 1 base, and 12 bases lay between the germline ends. The CDR3 totals 14 residues. Germline CDR1 and CDR2: SNHLY and FYNNEI. CDR3 coding DNA: TGTGCCAGCACTGCAGGCGGTGGCACAGATACGCAGTATTTT. It codes for CASTAGGGTDTQYF. Complete variable domain (other parts from reference TRBV2 and TRBJ2-3): EPEVTQTPSHQVTQMGQEVILRCVPISNHLYFYWYRQILGQKVEFLVSFYNNEISEKSEIFDDQFSVERPDGSNFTLKIRSTKLEDSAMYFCASTAGGGTDTQYFGPGTRLTVL.

With respect to this clonotype: A junction end diverges from the germline sequence, so it may reflect a read error. The chain couples TRBV9 to TRBJ2-1; TRBD2 aligns across 8 bases. The CDR3 sequence is 15 residues long. The germline V gene encodes CDR1 SGDLS and CDR2 YYNGEE. The DNA for the CDR3 is TGCGCCAGCAGCGTACTAGCGGACTCCTACAATGAGCAGTTCTTC. As protein: CASSVLADSYNEQFF.

This clonotype was observed a handful of times. This chain uses TRBV12-3 or TRBV12-4 with TRBJ1-1; D ambiguous. V lost 4 bases and J 1 base, leaving 4 bases between the germline ends. The CDR3 runs 12 residues. CDR3 sequence (DNA): TGTGCCAGCAGTTCACCGAACACTGAAGCTTTCTTT. Residues: CASSSPNTEAFF.

The chain recombines TRBV11-2 with TRBJ2-7; possible D gene TRBD1, 5 bases. The germline V gene encodes CDR1 SGHAT and CDR2 FQNNGV. V dropped 0 bases and J dropped 7 bases, with 13 bases sitting between them. The CDR3 has 14 residues. The CDR3 DNA sequence: TGTGCCAGCAGCTTAGATGGTATTTCAGGGGAGCAGTACTTC. Its protein is CASSLDGISGEQYF.

This clonotype was found a few times. The chain joins TRBV20-1 to TRBJ2-1, with TRBD2 identical over 12 bases. Losses at the gene ends were 5 bases for V and 5 bases for J; bases not matched to a gene: 4. Germline loops: CDR1 DFQATT, CDR2 SNEGSKA (reference sequence). The CDR3 spans 14 residues. The CDR3 region is CSASRTSGDNEQFF. The CDR3 DNA reads TGCAGTGCTTCAAGGACTAGCGGGGACAATGAGCAGTTCTTC.

V usage is TRBV5-1 and J usage is TRBJ2-1, with 7 bases that match TRBD2. The germline CDR1 and CDR2 sequences are SGHRS and YFSETQ. V shed 0 bases, J shed 6 bases, and the junction held 9 bases outside the gene matches. The CDR3 is 16 amino acids. The DNA of the CDR3 is TGCGCCAGCAGCTTGGCTCCGGGAGGAGGAGGCAATGAGCAGTTCTTC. Its translation: CASSLAPGGGGNEQFF.

Many counts were recorded for this clonotype. The V and J genes are TRBV6-6 and TRBJ2-5, with 11 bases matching TRBD2. The CDR3 totals 15 residues. V trimming: 7 bases; J trimming: 2 bases; junction bases outside the gene matches: 6. Per the germline V gene, CDR1 is MNHNY and CDR2 is SVGAGI (reference sequence). The CDR3 spells CASKVSSGGQETQYF. In DNA form, the CDR3 reads TGTGCCAGCAAAGTTTCTAGCGGGGGGCAAGAGACCCAGTACTTC.